One sample yielded the 3 T cell receptor beta chains listed below, sequenced in a study of T-cell memory formation after mild COVID-19 (dated by TCRdb to about 2021). Library preparation was by 5' RACE. Sequencer: Illumina NovaSeq 6000. TCRdb passed the public sequencing reads through fastp at Q25 and MiXCR, retaining productive beta sequences. Each record represents a unique CDR3 protein, reported with the most common genes and DNA among its rows. The sample records hundreds of thousands of distinct CDR3 sequences, 20% to 25% of which are singletons. The leading ten clones occupy around 9.5% of the sample. The sample was PBMCs or a T cell subset sorted from them (not recorded which). These receptors were taken from an adult woman who had mild COVID-19 (a few samples of this study predate the infection). The sample titles of this study are shuffled in the database, so cell type and time point are left out; the donor was told from shared clones.

This clonotype was counted at least ten times. This chain joins TRBV12-3 or TRBV12-4 and TRBJ1-5; TRBD1 aligns across 8 bases. V lost 3 bases, J lost 3 bases, and 4 bases stayed unmatched. This CDR3 has 15 amino acids. The CDR3 loop reads CASSFGQGLNQPQHF. DNA of the CDR3: TGTGCCAGCAGTTTTGGACAGGGCCTCAATCAGCCCCAGCATTTT.

J is TRBJ2-7 and V is TRBV12-2; TRBD1 is the table's D call, not checked against the DNA. TRBV12-2 is tagged as a pseudogene. The CDR3 totals 15 residues. The chain's CDR3 is CASRSLRGQTYEQYF. CDR3 nucleotide sequence: TGTGCAAGTCGCTCCCTGCGCGGGCAGACCTACGAGCAGTACTTC.

This clonotype occurred a few times. This CDR3 reads CASAFQSSYNEQFF. CDR3 in DNA: TGCGCCAGCGCGTTCCAGAGCTCCTACAATGAGCAGTTCTTC. This chain connects TRBV5-1 to TRBJ2-1, with D hard to call. Per germline, CDR1 SGHRS and CDR2 YFSETQ. The CDR3 runs 14 residues. V shed 7 bases and J shed 0 bases, with 11 bases lying between them.